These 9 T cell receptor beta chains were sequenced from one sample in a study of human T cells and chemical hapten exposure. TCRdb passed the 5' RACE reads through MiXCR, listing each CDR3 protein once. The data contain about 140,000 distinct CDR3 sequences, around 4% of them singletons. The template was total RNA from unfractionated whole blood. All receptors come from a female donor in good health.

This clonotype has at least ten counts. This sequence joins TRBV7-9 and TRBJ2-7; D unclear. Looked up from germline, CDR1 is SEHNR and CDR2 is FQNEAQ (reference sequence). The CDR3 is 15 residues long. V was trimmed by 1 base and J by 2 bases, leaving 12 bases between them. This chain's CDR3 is CASSLVWGSTYEQYF. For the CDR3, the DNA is TGTGCCAGCAGCTTAGTTTGGGGTTCAACCTACGAGCAGTACTTC.

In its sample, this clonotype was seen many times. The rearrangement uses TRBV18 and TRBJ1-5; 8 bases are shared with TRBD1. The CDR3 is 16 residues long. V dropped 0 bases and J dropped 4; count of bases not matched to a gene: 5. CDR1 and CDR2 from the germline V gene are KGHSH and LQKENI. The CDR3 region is CASSPPSGGRNQPQHF. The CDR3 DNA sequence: TGTGCCAGCTCACCACCCTCAGGGGGCCGAAATCAGCCCCAGCATTTT.

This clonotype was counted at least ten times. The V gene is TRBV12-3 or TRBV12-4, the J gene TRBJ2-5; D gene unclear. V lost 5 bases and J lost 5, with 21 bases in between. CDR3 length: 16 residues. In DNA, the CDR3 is TGTGCCAGCAGTCCTCGGTTTCCGTCCAACGCGGAGACCCAGTACTTC. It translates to CASSPRFPSNAETQYF.

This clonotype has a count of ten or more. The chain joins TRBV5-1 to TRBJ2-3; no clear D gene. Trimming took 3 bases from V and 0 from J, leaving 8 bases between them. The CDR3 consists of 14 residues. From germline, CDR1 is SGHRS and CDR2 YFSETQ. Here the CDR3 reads CASSSISSTDTQYF. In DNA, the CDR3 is TGCGCCAGCAGCTCGATTAGTAGCACAGATACGCAGTATTTT.

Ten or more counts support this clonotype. In DNA form, the CDR3 reads TGTGCCAGCTCACCACCCTCCGGTGGCACAGATACGCAGTATTTT. Its translation is CASSPPSGGTDTQYF. This chain joins TRBV18 and TRBJ2-3; D remains unclear. Trimming pared 0 bases from V and 1 base from J, leaving 8 bases between. The CDR3 extends over 15 amino acids. Per germline, CDR1 KGHSH and CDR2 LQKENI. The variable domain in full, completed from reference TRBV18 and TRBJ2-3, reads NAGVMQNPRHLVRRRGQEARLRCSPMKGHSHVYWYRQLPEEGLKFMVYLQKENIIDESGMPKERFSAEFPKEGPSILRIQQVVRGDSAAYFCASSPPSGGTDTQYFGPGTRLTVL.

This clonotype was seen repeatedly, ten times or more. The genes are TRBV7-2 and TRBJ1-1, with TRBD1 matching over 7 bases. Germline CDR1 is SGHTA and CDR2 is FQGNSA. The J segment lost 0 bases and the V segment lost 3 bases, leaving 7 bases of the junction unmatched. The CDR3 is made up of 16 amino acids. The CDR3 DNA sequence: TGTGCCAGCAGCTTTCGCTACAGGGGTATGAACACTGAAGCTTTCTTT. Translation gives CASSFRYRGMNTEAFF.

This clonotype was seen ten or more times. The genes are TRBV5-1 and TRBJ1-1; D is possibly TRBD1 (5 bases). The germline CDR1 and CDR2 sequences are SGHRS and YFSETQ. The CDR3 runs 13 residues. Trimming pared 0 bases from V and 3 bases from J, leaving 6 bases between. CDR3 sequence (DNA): TGCGCCAGCAGCTTGGTGGGGCACACTGAAGCTTTCTTT. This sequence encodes CASSLVGHTEAFF.

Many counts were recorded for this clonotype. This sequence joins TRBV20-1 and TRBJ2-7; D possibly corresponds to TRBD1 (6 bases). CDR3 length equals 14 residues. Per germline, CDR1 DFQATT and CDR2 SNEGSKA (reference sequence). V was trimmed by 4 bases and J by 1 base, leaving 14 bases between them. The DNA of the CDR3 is TGCAGTGCTAAGGTCGGCGACAGGTCCTACGAGCAGTACTTC. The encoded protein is CSAKVGDRSYEQYF.

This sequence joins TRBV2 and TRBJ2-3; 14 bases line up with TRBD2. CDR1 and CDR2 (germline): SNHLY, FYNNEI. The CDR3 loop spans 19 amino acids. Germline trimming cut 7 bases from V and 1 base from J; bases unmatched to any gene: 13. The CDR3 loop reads CASIPLTSGGGTRTDTQYF. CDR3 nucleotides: TGTGCCAGCATTCCTCTGACTAGCGGGGGGGGGACCCGCACAGATACGCAGTATTTT.